This TCR beta chain was profiled in a study of regulatory T cells in long-lasting Graves disease. This CDR3 spans 15 amino acids. J gave up 1 base and V 3 bases, and 4 bases lay outside the gene matches. CDR1 and CDR2 from the germline V gene are SGDLS and YYNGEE. The time point: newly diagnosed GD, antithyroid drugs for less than 3 months. PBMC RNA served as the TCR library source. This clonotype was seen at least ten times. CDR3-region Arm-PCR and iRepertoire HTBI primers produced the TCR beta libraries. MiXCR, run by TCRdb on the multiplex PCR reads, gives a single entry per CDR3 protein. This sample yields hundreds of thousands of distinct CDR3 sequences, of which roughly a sixth are seen a single time; about a fifth belongs to the top ten.

The origin of this receptor is a female donor with Graves disease. This chain uses TRBV9 with TRBJ1-1; TRBD1 aligns across 9 bases. The sample in question was peripheral blood mononuclear cells (PBMCs), obtained at new diagnosis, from a patient treated with antithyroid drugs. The CDR3 spells CASSDYRGQNTEAFF. The DNA for the CDR3 is TGTGCCAGCAGCGATTACAGGGGGCAGAACACTGAAGCTTTCTTT. The full variable domain, rest sourced from reference TRBV9 and TRBJ1-1, is DSGVTQTPKHLITATGQRVTLRCSPRSGDLSVYWYQQSLDQGLQFLIQYYNGEERAKGNILERFSAQQFPDLHSELNLSSLELGDSALYFCASSDYRGQNTEAFFGQGTRLTVV.